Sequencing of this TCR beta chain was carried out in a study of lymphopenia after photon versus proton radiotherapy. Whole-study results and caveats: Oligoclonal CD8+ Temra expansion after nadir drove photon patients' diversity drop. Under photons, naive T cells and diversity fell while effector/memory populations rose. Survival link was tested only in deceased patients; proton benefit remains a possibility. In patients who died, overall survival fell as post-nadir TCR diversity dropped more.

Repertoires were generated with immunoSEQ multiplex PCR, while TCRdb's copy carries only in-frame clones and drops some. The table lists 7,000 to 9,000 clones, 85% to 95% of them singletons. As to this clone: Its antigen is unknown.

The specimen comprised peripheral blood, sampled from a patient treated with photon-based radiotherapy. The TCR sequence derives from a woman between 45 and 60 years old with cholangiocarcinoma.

Written as DNA, the CDR3 is TGTGCCAGCAGCGCGGAGACCGGGACAGGGATATACGAGCAGTACTTC. Protein: CASSAETGTGIYEQYF. The rearrangement joins TRBV9 to TRBJ2-7; 9 bases are shared with TRBD1. Per germline, CDR1 SGDLS and CDR2 YYNGEE. The junction had 11 bases not matched to a gene; V was cut back by 3 bases and J by 4 bases. The CDR3 has 16 amino acids.